The 9 T cell receptor beta chains reported below all come from one sample, sequenced in a study of T cell changes during pregnancy in multiple sclerosis. The table came from immunoSEQ multiplex PCR; TCRdb's copy has only in-frame clones and leaves some out. This sample has 65,000 to 95,000 clones, with 85% to 95% found just once. The source was peripheral blood, collected after pregnancy. These TCRs come from a female donor in good health, enrolled as a control in a pregnancy study.

The rearrangement joins TRBV11-1 to TRBJ2-5; TRBD2 agrees at 8 bases. This CDR3 contains 16 residues. The V and J ends lost 2 bases and 2 bases, in that order; junction bases with no gene match: 7. Germline V gene sequence: CDR1 SGHAT, CDR2 FQDESV (reference sequence). The CDR3 DNA sequence: TGTGCCAGCAGCTTAAGGGCAGCGGGAGTTCAAGAGACCCAGTACTTC. Its translation is CASSLRAAGVQETQYF.

This rearrangement joins TRBV18 to TRBJ1-4, with 8 bases identical to TRBD1. Germline V gene lookup returns CDR1 KGHSH and CDR2 LQKENI. The CDR3 extends over 16 amino acids. Trimming at V came to 4 bases and at J to 3 bases, leaving 7 bases not matched to a gene. CDR3 DNA sequence: TGTGCCAGCTCACGAGGGCAGGGGGCAGCTAATGAAAAACTGTTTTTT. As protein: CASSRGQGAANEKLFF. The full variable domain, completed using reference TRBV18 and TRBJ1-4, is NAGVMQNPRHLVRRRGQEARLRCSPMKGHSHVYWYRQLPEEGLKFMVYLQKENIIDESGMPKERFSAEFPKEGPSILRIQQVVRGDSAAYFCASSRGQGAANEKLFFGSGTQLSVL.

CDR3 loop: CASLKTGSYEQYF. In nucleotides, the CDR3 is TGTGCCAGCTTAAAGACGGGGAGCTACGAGCAGTACTTC. The rearrangement uses TRBV21-1 and TRBJ2-7; the table's D call, TRBD2, has no DNA check behind it. TRBV21-1 is marked as a pseudogene. The CDR3 length is 13 residues.

V and J are TRBV7-9 and TRBJ2-3; a weak D match, TRBD1 (6 bases). From germline, CDR1 is SEHNR and CDR2 FQNEAQ (reference sequence). Trimming removed 5 bases at V and 4 bases at J, with 19 bases between. CDR3 length equals 16 residues. CDR3 amino acids: CASSNDRILVPDTQYF. Written as DNA, the CDR3 is TGTGCCAGCAGCAACGACAGGATCCTAGTCCCAGATACGCAGTATTTT.

The chain joins TRBV12-5 to TRBJ2-7, with 8 bases fitting TRBD2. The CDR3 has 13 residues. CDR1 is LGHNT and CDR2 is FRNRAP in the germline V gene. V shed 3 bases, J shed 4 bases, and the junction held 2 bases outside the gene matches. The CDR3 here is CASGFSGSYEQYF. CDR3 bases: TGTGCTAGTGGTTTCAGCGGGAGTTACGAGCAGTACTTC.

The chain carries TRBV2 and TRBJ1-5; D is ambiguous. V gave up 0 bases and J gave up 7 bases, with 7 bases separating them. The germline V gene encodes CDR1 SNHLY and CDR2 FYNNEI. This CDR3 contains 13 residues. CDR3 sequence reads: CASSEASGQPQHF. CDR3 coding DNA: TGTGCCAGCAGTGAAGCCTCAGGACAGCCCCAGCATTTT.

The chain couples TRBV6-6 to TRBJ2-1; TRBD1 agrees at 11 bases. V lost 2 bases, J lost 7 bases, and 7 bases stayed unmatched. Germline CDR1 and CDR2: MNHNY and SVGAGI (reference sequence). The CDR3 contains 16 residues. The DNA of the CDR3 is TGTGCCAGCAGTTACCTCGGACAGGGGGCAGGGAATGAGCAGTTCTTC. Its protein product is CASSYLGQGAGNEQFF.

The rearrangement joins TRBV19 to TRBJ2-7; weak D call: TRBD1 (5 bases). CDR3 length equals 13 residues. In germline, CDR1 is LNHDA, CDR2 SQIVND (reference sequence). Trimming stripped 5 bases from V and 6 bases from J, with 14 bases between. The CDR3 DNA reads as TGTGCCAGTAGTCTGGGCAGGGTGAGCGAGCAGTACTTC. Translation: CASSLGRVSEQYF.

As to this clone: Germline is not matched at one junction end, which may reflect a read error. The identical CDR3 is also encoded by other nucleotide sequences in the sample. This sequence joins TRBV5-6 and TRBJ1-4, with D unresolved. The CDR3 sequence is 18 residues long. Germline lookup yields CDR1 SGHDT and CDR2 YYEEEE. The DNA for the CDR3 is TGCGCCAGCAGCTCACGTAAAACCTACCGGGTAGCTAATGAAAAACTGTTTTTT. This encodes CASSSRKTYRVANEKLFF.